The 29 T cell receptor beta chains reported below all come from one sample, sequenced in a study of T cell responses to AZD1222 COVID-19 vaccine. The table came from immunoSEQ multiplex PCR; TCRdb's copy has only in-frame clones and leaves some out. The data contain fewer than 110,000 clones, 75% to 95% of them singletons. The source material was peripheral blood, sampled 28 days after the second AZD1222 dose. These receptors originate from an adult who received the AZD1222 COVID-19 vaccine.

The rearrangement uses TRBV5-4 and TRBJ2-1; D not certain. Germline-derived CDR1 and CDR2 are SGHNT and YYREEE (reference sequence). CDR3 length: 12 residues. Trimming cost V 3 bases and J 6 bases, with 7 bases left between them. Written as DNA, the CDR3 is TGTGCCAGCAGCTGGGTTGCCAATGAGCAGTTCTTC. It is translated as CASSWVANEQFF.

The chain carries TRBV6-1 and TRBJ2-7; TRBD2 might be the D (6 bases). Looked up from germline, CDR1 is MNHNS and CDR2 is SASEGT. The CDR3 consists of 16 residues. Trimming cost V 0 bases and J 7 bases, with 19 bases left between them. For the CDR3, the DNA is TGTGCCAGCAGTGAAGCGGCCCGGGACTGGCTTAAAGAGCAGTACTTC. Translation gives CASSEAARDWLKEQYF.

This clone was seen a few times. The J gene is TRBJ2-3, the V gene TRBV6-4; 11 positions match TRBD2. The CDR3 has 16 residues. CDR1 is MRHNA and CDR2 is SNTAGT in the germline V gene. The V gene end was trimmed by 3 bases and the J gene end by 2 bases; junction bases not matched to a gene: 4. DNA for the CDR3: TGTGCCAGCAGTGAACTAGCGGGGGCGTCCACAGATACGCAGTATTTT. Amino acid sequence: CASSELAGASTDTQYF.

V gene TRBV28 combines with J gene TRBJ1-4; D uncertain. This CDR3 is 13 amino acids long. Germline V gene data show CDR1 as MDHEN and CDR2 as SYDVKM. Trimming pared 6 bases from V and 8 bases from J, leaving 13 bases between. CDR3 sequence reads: CASSSGLSEKLFF. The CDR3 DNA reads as TGTGCCAGCAGCTCTGGGTTGAGCGAAAAACTGTTTTTT.

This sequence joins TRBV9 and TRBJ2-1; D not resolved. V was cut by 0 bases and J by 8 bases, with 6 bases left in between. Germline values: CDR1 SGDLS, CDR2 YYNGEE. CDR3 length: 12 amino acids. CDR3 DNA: TGTGCCAGCAGCGTAGATGGGGATGAGCAGTTCTTC. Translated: CASSVDGDEQFF.

The CDR3 sequence: CASSDPGLPLYF. As DNA, the CDR3 is TGTGCCAGTAGTGACCCGGGACTTCCGCTGTACTTC. The chain has TRBV19 and TRBJ2-7; tentatively, D is TRBD2 (6 bases). The V end was cut by 5 bases, the J end by 12 bases, with 17 bases between. The germline V gene encodes CDR1 LNHDA and CDR2 SQIVND (reference sequence). The CDR3 contains 12 residues. Supplemented by reference TRBV19 and TRBJ2-7, the full variable domain reads DGGITQSPKYLFRKEGQNVTLSCEQNLNHDAMYWYRQDPGQGLRLIYYSQIVNDFQKGDIAEGYSVSREKKESFPLTVTSAQKNPTAFYLCASSDPGLPLYFGPGTRLTVT.

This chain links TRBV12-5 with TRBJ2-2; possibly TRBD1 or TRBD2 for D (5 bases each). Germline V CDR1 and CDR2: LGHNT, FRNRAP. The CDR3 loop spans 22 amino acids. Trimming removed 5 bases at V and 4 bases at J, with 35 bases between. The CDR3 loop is CASGPHRQVRGRADISTGELFF. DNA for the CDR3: TGTGCTAGTGGTCCTCACAGGCAAGTGAGAGGTAGAGCGGACATTTCCACCGGGGAGCTGTTTTTT.

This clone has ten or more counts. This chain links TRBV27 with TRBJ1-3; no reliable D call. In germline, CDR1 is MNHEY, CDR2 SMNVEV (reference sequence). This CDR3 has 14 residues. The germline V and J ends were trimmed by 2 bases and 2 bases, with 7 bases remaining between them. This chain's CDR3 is CASSLTSTGNTIYF. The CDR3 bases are TGTGCCAGCAGTTTAACTTCTACTGGAAACACCATATATTTT.

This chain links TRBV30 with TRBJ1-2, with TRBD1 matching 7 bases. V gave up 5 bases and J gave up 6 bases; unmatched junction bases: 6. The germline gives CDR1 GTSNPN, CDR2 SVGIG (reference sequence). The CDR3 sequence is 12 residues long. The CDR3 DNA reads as TGTGCCTGGGACGGGACAGTCCATGGCTACACCTTC. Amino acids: CAWDGTVHGYTF.

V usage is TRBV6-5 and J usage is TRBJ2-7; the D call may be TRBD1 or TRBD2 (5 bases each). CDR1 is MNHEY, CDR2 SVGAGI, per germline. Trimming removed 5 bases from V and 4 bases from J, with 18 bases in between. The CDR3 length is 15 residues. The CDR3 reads CASSLLRGEIYEQYF. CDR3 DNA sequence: TGTGCCAGCAGTCTGTTAAGAGGGGAGATTTACGAGCAGTACTTC.

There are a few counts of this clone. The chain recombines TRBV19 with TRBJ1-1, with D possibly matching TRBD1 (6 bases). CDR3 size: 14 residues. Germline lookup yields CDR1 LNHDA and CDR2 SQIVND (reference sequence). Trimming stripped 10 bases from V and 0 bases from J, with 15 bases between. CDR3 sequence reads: CATVQGRVNTEAFF. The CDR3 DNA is TGTGCCACCGTTCAGGGGAGAGTGAACACTGAAGCTTTCTTT.

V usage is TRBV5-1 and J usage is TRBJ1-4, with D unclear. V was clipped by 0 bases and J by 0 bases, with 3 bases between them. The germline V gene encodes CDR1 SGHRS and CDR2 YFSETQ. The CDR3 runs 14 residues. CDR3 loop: CASSLVATNEKLFF. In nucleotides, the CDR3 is TGCGCCAGCAGCTTGGTCGCAACTAATGAAAAACTGTTTTTT.

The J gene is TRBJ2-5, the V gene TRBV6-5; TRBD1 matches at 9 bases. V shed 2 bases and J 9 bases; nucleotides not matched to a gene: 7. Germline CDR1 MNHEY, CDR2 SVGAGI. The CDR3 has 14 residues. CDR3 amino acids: CASSYLTGQGSQYF. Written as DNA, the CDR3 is TGTGCCAGCAGTTACCTTACGGGACAGGGTTCCCAGTACTTC.

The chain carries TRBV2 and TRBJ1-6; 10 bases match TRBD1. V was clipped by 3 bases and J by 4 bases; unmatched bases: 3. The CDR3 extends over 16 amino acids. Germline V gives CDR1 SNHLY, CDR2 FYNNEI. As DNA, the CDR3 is TGTGCCAGCAGTGATTGGACAGGGGGATATAATTCACCCCTCCACTTT. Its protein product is CASSDWTGGYNSPLHF.

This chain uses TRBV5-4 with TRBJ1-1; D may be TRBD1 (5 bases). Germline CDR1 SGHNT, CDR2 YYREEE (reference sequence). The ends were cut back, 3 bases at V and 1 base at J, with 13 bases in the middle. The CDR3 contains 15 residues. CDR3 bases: TGTGCCAGCAGCTGGGACCCTACAGGGAACACTGAAGCTTTCTTT. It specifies CASSWDPTGNTEAFF.

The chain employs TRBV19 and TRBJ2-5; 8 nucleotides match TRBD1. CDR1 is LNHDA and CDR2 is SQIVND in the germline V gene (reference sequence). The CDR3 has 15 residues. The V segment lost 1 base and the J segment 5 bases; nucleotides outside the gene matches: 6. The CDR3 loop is CASSIGQTGGETQYF. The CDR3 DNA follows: TGTGCCAGTAGTATAGGCCAAACAGGGGGTGAGACCCAGTACTTC.

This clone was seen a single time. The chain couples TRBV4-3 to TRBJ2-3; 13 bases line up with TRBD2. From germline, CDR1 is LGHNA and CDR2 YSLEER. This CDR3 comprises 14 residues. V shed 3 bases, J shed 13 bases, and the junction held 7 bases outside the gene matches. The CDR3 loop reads CASSQEGLAGDKYF. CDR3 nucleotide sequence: TGCGCCAGCAGCCAGGAAGGACTAGCGGGAGATAAGTATTTT.

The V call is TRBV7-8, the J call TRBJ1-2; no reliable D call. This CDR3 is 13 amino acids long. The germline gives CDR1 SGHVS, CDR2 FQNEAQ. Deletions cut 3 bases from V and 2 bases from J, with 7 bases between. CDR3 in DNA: TGTGCCAGCAGCTTTCGTTGGAACTATGGCTACACCTTC. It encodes CASSFRWNYGYTF.

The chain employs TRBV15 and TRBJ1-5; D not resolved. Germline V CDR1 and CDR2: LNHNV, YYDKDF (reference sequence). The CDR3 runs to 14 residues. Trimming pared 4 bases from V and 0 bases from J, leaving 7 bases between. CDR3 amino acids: CATSIDYSNQPQHF. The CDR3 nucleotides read TGTGCCACCAGCATCGACTATAGCAATCAGCCCCAGCATTTT.

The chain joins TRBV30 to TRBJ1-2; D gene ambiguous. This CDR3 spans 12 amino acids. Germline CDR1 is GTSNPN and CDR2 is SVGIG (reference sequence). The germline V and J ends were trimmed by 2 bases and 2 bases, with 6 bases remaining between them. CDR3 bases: TGTGCCTGGAGTCTACAGAACTATGGCTACACCTTC. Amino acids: CAWSLQNYGYTF.

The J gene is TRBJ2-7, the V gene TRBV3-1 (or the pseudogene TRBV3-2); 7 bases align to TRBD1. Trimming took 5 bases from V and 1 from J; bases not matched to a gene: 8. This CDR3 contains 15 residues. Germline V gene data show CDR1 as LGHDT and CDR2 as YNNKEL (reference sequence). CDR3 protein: CASSRAGTASYEQYF. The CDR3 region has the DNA TGTGCCAGCAGCAGAGCCGGGACAGCTTCCTACGAGCAGTACTTC.

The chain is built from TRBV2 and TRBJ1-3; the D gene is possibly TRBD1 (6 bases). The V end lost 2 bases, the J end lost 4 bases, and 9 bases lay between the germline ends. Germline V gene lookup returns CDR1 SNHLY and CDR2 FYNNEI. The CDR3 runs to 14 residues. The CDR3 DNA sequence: TGTGCCAGCAGTGAAATGGGGGCCGGAAACACCATATATTTT. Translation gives CASSEMGAGNTIYF.

The CDR3 coding sequence is TGCGCCAGCAGTGATACGGGCTATGGCTACACCTTC. Encoded protein: CASSDTGYGYTF. The J gene is TRBJ1-2, the V gene TRBV10-1; D remains ambiguous. Germline V gene data show CDR1 as WNHNN and CDR2 as SYGVQD (reference sequence). This CDR3 has 12 residues. Trimming stripped 3 bases from V and 4 bases from J, with 6 bases between.

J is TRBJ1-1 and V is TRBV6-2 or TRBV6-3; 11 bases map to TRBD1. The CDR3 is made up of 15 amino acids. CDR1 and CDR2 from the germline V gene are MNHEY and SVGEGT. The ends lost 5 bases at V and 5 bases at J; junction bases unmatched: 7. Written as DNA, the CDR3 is TGTGCCAGCAGTGGGACAGGGGGACCGGGGACTGAAGCTTTCTTT. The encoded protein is CASSGTGGPGTEAFF.

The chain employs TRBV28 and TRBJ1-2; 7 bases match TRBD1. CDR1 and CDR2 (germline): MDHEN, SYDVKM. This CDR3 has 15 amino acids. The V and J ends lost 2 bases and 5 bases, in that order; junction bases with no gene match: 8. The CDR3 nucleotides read TGTGCCAGCAGTTTAGAGTTAGGGGGCGGATATGGCTACACCTTC. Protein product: CASSLELGGGYGYTF.

Written as DNA, the CDR3 is TGTGCCAGCAGTGAAGTGGGCCCAGCGTCTAATGAAAAACTGTTTTTT. It translates to CASSEVGPASNEKLFF. The J gene is TRBJ1-4, the V gene TRBV6-1; D remains ambiguous. CDR3 length: 16 amino acids. Trimming pared 1 base from V and 3 bases from J, leaving 12 bases between. Germline CDR1 MNHNS, CDR2 SASEGT.

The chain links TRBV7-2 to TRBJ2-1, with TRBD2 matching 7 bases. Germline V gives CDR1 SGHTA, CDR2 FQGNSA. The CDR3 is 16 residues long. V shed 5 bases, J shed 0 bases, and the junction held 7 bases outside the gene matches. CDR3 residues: CASSILAVSSYNEQFF. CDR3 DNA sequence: TGTGCCAGCAGCATCCTAGCGGTAAGCTCCTACAATGAGCAGTTCTTC. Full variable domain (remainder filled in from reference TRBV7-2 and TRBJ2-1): GAGVSQSPSNKVTEKGKDVELRCDPISGHTALYWYRQSLGQGLEFLIYFQGNSAPDKSGLPSDRFSAERTGGSVSTLTIQRTQQEDSAVYLCASSILAVSSYNEQFFGPGTRLTVL.

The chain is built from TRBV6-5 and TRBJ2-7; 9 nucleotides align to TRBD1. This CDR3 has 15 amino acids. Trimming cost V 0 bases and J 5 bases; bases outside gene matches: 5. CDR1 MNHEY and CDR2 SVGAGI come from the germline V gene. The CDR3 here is CASSYSGTGFDEQYF. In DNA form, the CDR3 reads TGTGCCAGCAGTTACTCTGGGACAGGGTTTGACGAGCAGTACTTC.

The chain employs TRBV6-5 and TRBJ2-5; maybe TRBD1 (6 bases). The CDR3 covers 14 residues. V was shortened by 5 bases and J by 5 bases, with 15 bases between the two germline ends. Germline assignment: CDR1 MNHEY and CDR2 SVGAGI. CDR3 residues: CASSPGHLVETQYF. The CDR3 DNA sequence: TGTGCCAGCAGTCCGGGACACCTTGTGGAGACCCAGTACTTC.